This TCR beta chain was obtained from a study of T cells in Graves' hyperthyroidism and ophthalmopathy (dated by TCRdb to 2018 to 2020). Regarding the complete study: Peripheral blood was collected at initial diagnosis, before any treatment. TCR V-J signatures able to tell the groups apart were searched for in a discovery cohort of 100 patients, of whom 40 to 45 had Graves' ophthalmopathy and around 57 had stable Graves' hyperthyroidism. An independent validation cohort of 18 to 20 hyperthyroidism patients and 17 patients who later progressed to ophthalmopathy tested prospective prediction of ophthalmopathy. The approximately 98 discovery patients were randomly divided into training and test sets at a 7:3 ratio. Thyroid tissue and blood T-cell repertoires from roughly six Graves' hyperthyroidism patients were also compared in the study. Once sampling was done, hyperthyroidism patients were given methimazole at a starting dose of 30 mg daily, whereas ophthalmopathy patients were given high-dose intravenous methylprednisolone. The paper describes TCR Vbeta CDR3 sequencing of 120 to 150 peripheral blood samples, made up of fewer than 50 ophthalmopathy patients, roughly 72 hyperthyroidism patients and some 17 progressor patients.

CDR1 and CDR2 are drawn from the germline V gene: MDHEN, SYDVKM. The germline V and J ends show losses of 1 base and 0 bases respectively, and no gene match explains 3 bases of the junction. Spanning cysteine to phenylalanine, the CDR3 consists of 16 amino acids. Only the CDR3 DNA stays, 48 bases, in frame from base 1. This clonotype has more than one count but fewer than ten. No antigen is known for it. Nothing much larger sits one base from this clone, and base qualities are not available. The TCR beta CDR3 regions were amplified from RNA transcripts. The first round of RT-PCR for the TCR CDR3 was performed with the HTBI primer set and the Qiagen OneStep RT-PCR kit. Libraries were constructed in a second round of multiplex PCR, after which size selection and purification were performed. Sequencing of the libraries was done on an Illumina HiSeq2000 using paired-end 100 bp reads. Under the source paper's analysis protocol: SOAPnuke was used to process the raw data, throwing out any read that contained adapters or uncalled bases, had a mean Phred below 15, or lacked an exact constant-primer or identifier match. COPE v1.2.5 was used to merge high-quality paired reads, and clonotypes were defined as unique nucleotide sequences. MiTCR v1.1 was used to align clonotypes to the IMGT TRBV, TRBD and TRBJ reference segments. Only V-J combinations with frequency above 0.0001, covering 99.2% of repertoires, were analysed. A TCS score was defined as the ratio of F50 (clonal expansion) to E x V (chaos), with BLOSUM62-based TCRdist applied between CDR3 peptides within each V-J. Welch's t-statistics and random forest reduced approximately 520 V-J features to 10 to 15, which were used in a naive Bayes classifier (R e1071). The public reads were reanalyzed by TCRdb: fastp trimming at Q25, MiXCR alignment, in-frame beta chains only. Every distinct CDR3 protein forms one entry, paired with its most common genes and DNA. These V and J calls are TCRdb output, not the study's own analysis. For this sample the table gives about 560,000 distinct CDR3 sequences, of which about a sixth were detected only once. The biggest ten clones account for under 20% of the sample.

Stable Graves' hyperthyroidism was defined as the absence of progression to ophthalmopathy over 18 months of follow-up. The hyperthyroidism patients were between 18 and 65 years old and newly diagnosed, with a disease duration of less than 2 months. Exclusion was applied to patients with uncontrolled infections, other autoimmune diseases, pregnancy or lactation. Diagnoses were established on the basis of clinical symptoms, serum thyroxine and TRAb, thyroid ultrasound, and orbital computed tomography. PBMCs were isolated from approximately 10 ml of fresh peripheral blood by Ficoll-Paque density gradient centrifugation. Trizol reagent was used to extract total RNA, and RNA quality was then checked on an Agilent 2100 Bioanalyzer. Points the paper makes about the study in general: During validation, the model predicted progression to ophthalmopathy a median of approximately 6.5 months ahead of onset, with more than 60% sensitivity and under 85% specificity. Most expanded thyroid clonotypes (frequency above 0.001) were also detected in blood, suggesting blood repertoires may reflect thyroid immune responses. A 13 V-J signature model separated ophthalmopathy from stable hyperthyroidism, with over 85% sensitivity and 81% to 83% specificity in cross-validation and 80%/75% in testing. No statistical method was used to set the sample size in advance, and investigators knew the group allocation.

Material: blood. The sequence was obtained from a woman aged 18-29 years with Graves' hyperthyroidism. Recombination joined TRBV28 with TRBJ2-3; 8 nucleotides in the junction match TRBD2. The nucleotides are TGTGCCAGCAGTTTATCACTAGCGGCAAGCACAGATACGCAGTATTTT. Translated, it reads CASSLSLAASTDTQYF.